This section outlines one T cell receptor (beta chain) sequence together with its context. Antigen unknown. Profiling relied on immunoSEQ multiplex PCR, and the TCRdb table lists in-frame clones only, not all of them. The sample consists of around 150,000 clones, about 91% of them appearing once. The length of the CDR3 is 14 residues. V lost 2 bases and J lost 0, with 8 bases in between. The germline V gene has CDR1 GTSNPN and CDR2 SVGIG (reference sequence). The entry originates in a study of cytomegalovirus exposure and HLA in healthy donors. Findings and caveats of the study: In vitro checks showed that three CMV-associated chains really do target CMV antigens. Listed as cytomegalovirus-associated were 150 to 200 TCR beta chains. Cytomegalovirus status was reportedly diagnosed by the classifier with high sensitivity and specificity.

Sequencing input: PBMCs. The rearrangement links TRBV30 to TRBJ2-1, with D possibly matching TRBD2 (6 bases). This clonotype originated in a woman aged 18-35 years in good health and CMV-seropositive. CDR3 sequence reads: CAWSHGSSYNEQFF. The CDR3 DNA follows: TGTGCCTGGAGTCACGGGAGCTCCTACAATGAGCAGTTCTTC.